The present T cell receptor beta chain was sequenced within a study of cytomegalovirus exposure and HLA in healthy donors. This CDR3 spans 15 amino acids. After removal of 6 bases from V and 5 bases from J, the junction contained 11 bases not matched to a gene. Germline V gives CDR1 SGHRS, CDR2 YFSETQ. The primer mix had 60 Vbeta and 13 Jbeta primers. This table comes from immunoSEQ multiplex PCR, and its TCRdb copy is limited to in-frame clones, with some not included. This sample has some 100,000 clones, with 79% found just once. Input material: PBMCs. The source of this sequence is a male donor in good health and CMV-seropositive. V usage is TRBV5-1 and J usage is TRBJ2-1; 7 bases fit TRBD1. The CDR3: CASTRDRTAHNEQFF. Here the CDR3 DNA reads TGCGCCAGCACCCGGGACAGAACGGCCCACAATGAGCAGTTCTTC.